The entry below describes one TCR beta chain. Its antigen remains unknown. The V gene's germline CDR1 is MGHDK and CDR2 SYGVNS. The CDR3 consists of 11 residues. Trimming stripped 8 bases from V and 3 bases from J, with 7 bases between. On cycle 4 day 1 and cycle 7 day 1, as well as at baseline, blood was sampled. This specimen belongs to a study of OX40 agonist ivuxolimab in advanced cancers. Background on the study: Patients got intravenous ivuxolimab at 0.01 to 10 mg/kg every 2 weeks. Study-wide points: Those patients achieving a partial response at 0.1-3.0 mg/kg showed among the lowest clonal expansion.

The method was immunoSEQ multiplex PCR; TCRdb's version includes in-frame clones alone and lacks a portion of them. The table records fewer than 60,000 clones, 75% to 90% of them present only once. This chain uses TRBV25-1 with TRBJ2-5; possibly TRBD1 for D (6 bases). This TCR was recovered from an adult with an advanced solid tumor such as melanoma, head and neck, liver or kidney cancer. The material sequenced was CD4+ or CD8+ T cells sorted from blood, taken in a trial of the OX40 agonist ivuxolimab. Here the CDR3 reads CASGQKETQYF. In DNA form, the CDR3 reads TGTGCCAGCGGACAGAAAGAGACCCAGTACTTC.